This entry features one TCR beta chain sequence. This clonotype was counted ten times or more. The clone's antigen remains unknown. Base quality data are lacking; no much larger clone is found one base away. Libraries were constructed by 5' RACE. Sequencing was performed on a NextSeq 500. The TCR library protocol attached a unique molecular identifier to each TCR cDNA molecule to allow correction of PCR and sequencing errors. In the authors' own workflow: TCR identification, UMI-based error correction and CDR3 extraction were performed with Decombinator tools. TCRs above a frequency of 2 per 1,000, corresponding to the top 1% of the tumor frequency distribution, were defined as expanded. Renyi diversity was computed with the R vegan package after each repertoire had been subsampled 100 times to 5,000 TCRs. CDR3 similarity networks were constructed using string-kernel similarity of amino acid triplets, with links drawn between CDR3s whose pairwise similarity was above 0.82. TCRdb itself trimmed the public reads at Q25 with fastp, ran MiXCR and retained productive beta chains. Each CDR3 protein gets just one entry, which takes the most common genes and DNA from the rows behind it. These V and J calls rely on TCRdb rather than the paper's analysis. This sample has some 54,000 distinct CDR3 sequences in its table, and 7.4% of those were observed once. In total, the top ten clones hold around 36% of the sample.

The time point label, as the study defines it: blood at routine non-recurrence follow-up after resection. Without any cell sorting, TCR sequencing was performed on whole RNA extracted either from tumor and nontumor lung tissue or from cryopreserved PBMC samples. Patients were selected for TCR sequencing only if sufficient RNA was available from at least two tumor regions. CDR1 and CDR2, looked up from the germline V gene (reference sequence), are DFQATT and SNEGSKA. The CDR3 runs 14 amino acids, cysteine and phenylalanine included. The read is trimmed to its CDR3 DNA, 42 bases read in frame from base 1. This specimen belongs to a study of spatial heterogeneity in lung cancer (dated by TCRdb to between 2018 and 2021). Concerning the study at large: The donors were 65 to 85 patients from the lung TRACERx cohort who had early-stage, untreated non-small cell lung cancer. Follow-up PBMC samples were sequenced whenever available, with the median time to follow-up being approximately two years after resection. TCR repertoire features were related to nonsynonymous mutation counts determined by whole-exome sequencing of tumor tissue. Both alpha and beta chains were TCR-sequenced in samples taken at surgery, namely 220 tumor regions, under 80 matched nontumor lung samples and roughly 56 PBMC samples. In the raw uncorrected reads, each unique combination of TCR and UMI appeared on average more than ten times. Beta-chain transcripts were consistently detected in greater numbers than alpha-chain transcripts, which likely reflected higher beta-chain transcript abundance. The study quantitatively compared TCR alpha and beta repertoires across multiple tumor regions, matched nontumor lung and blood in non-small cell lung cancer. What the research found in general, with its limitations: Ubiquitous expanded tumor TCRs showed up in blood more often at tumor resection than at routine follow-up. Confirming at a functional level the hypothesis that regional TCRs recognize regional mutations was considered to require additional single-cell paired TCR alpha and beta sequencing. Only about 14 patients were included in comparisons of baseline and follow-up blood repertoires.

This specimen was PBMCs, taken at follow-up. The receptor was isolated from a female donor with early-stage non-small cell lung cancer. Recombination linked TRBV20-1 to TRBJ1-5, with an unclear D gene assignment. CDR3 region: CSPRTPGGNQPQHF. The DNA sequence is TGCAGCCCCCGTACCCCTGGAGGCAATCAGCCCCAGCATTTT.